This T cell receptor (beta chain) was identified during a study of beta chain features in type 1 diabetes. Comments on this clone: Its antigen remains unidentified.

Researchers reported sorting CD4+ naive, central memory, regulatory and stem cell-like memory cells via CD45RO/CCR7/CD25/CD127/CD95/CD27. The study reverse transcribed the entire isolated RNA, so it sequenced expressed TCRB transcripts. Libraries were prepared by immunoSEQ multiplex PCR; TCRdb keeps only in-frame clonotypes and omits some of them. The sample yields about 130,000 clones, around a tenth seen once. Germline assignment: CDR1 LGHNA and CDR2 YNFKEQ. The ends lost 2 bases at V and 3 bases at J; junction bases unmatched: 2. The CDR3 totals 15 residues. Study-wide results and caveats: Type 1 diabetes patients had VDJ junctions that carried fewer insertions and more deletions. Researchers caution that PCR might favor shorter templates, equally among patients and controls. TCRB CDR3s were moderately but significantly shorter in Type 1 diabetes patients in all four CD4+ subsets.

The rearrangement links TRBV4-2 to TRBJ1-3; 9 bases fit TRBD1. The source is a man younger than 30 in good health. The sample taken for sequencing was central memory CD4+ T cells from blood. The CDR3 loop reads CASSQRTGVGNTIYF. The CDR3 DNA sequence: TGTGCCAGCAGCCAAAGGACAGGGGTTGGAAACACCATATATTTT.